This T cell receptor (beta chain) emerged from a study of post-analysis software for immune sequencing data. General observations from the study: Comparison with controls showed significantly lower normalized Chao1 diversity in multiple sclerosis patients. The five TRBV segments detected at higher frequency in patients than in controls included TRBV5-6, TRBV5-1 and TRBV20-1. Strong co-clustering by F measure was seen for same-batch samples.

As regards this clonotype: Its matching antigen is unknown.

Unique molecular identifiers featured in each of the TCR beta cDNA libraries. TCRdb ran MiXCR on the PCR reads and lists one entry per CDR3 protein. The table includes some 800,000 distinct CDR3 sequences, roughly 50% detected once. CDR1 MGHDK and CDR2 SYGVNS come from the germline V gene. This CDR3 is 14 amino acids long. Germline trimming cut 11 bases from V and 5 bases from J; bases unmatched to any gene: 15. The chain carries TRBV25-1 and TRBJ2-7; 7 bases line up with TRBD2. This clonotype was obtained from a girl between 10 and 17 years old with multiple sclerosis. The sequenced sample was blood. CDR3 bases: TGTGCCGCGGGGAGGAGCGGGGTGCCTAACGAGCAGTACTTC. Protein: CAAGRSGVPNEQYF.